This T cell receptor (beta chain) was sequenced for a study of blood T cell repertoires in COVID-19. Patients of the Seattle cohort, enrolled during active infection, were followed longitudinally. Source study methods: Reference gene primers were amplified, and this amplification served to estimate nucleated cell counts. Sequencing used immunoSEQ multiplex PCR; TCRdb keeps in-frame clones, though not all of them. Clonal size and the V and J genes are those of that table, whereas D and trimming came from the DNA. The sample comprises about 170,000 clones, 80% to 90% of which are singletons, and roughly 2.5% rests with the top ten. Trimming left V 2 bases short and J 8 bases short, with 9 bases between. Germline V gene lookup returns CDR1 SGHTA and CDR2 FQGNSA. CDR3 size: 13 residues.

The sequenced sample was peripheral blood. The J gene is TRBJ1-4, the V gene TRBV7-2, with a tentative D call TRBD1 (6 bases). This receptor was taken from a woman over 75 with COVID-19, enrolled during active disease. The CDR3 region has the DNA TGTGCCAGCAGCTTAAGGCAGGGGGAAAAACTGTTTTTT. It is translated as CASSLRQGEKLFF.